Presented here are 23 T cell receptor beta chains from one specimen sequenced in a study of blood T cell repertoires in COVID-19. Sequencing was performed with immunoSEQ multiplex PCR; in TCRdb, only in-frame clones are kept and a portion is missing. Among about 250,000 clones, 70% to 90% were seen once, and the ten largest hold around 3%. Sequencing input: peripheral blood. The receptors here all came from a man between 18 and 29 years old with active or convalescent COVID-19.

This clone has more than one count but fewer than ten. The V gene is TRBV18, the J gene TRBJ1-2, with D uncertain. Trimming took off 3 bases at V and 1 base at J, with 3 bases between the two ends. The CDR3 length is 12 residues. Germline CDR1 is KGHSH and CDR2 is LQKENI. CDR3 protein: CASSPNNYGYTF. The CDR3 nucleotides are TGTGCCAGCTCACCTAATAACTATGGCTACACCTTC.

The rearrangement links TRBV7-2 to TRBJ1-4, with a weak D call TRBD1 (6 bases). Per the germline V gene, CDR1 is SGHTA and CDR2 is FQGNSA. CDR3 length equals 14 residues. Trimming shortened V by 4 bases and J by 8 bases, and 14 bases separated the two germline ends. The CDR3 sequence is CASSSRGFGEKLFF. The CDR3 DNA reads TGTGCCAGCAGCTCGAGGGGGTTCGGGGAAAAACTGTTTTTT.

This clone was seen just once. This sequence joins TRBV13 and TRBJ2-3, with TRBD2 identical over 10 bases. The germline CDR1 and CDR2 sequences are PRHDT and FYEKMQ (reference sequence). Trimming at V came to 8 bases and at J to 2 bases, leaving 10 bases not matched to a gene. The CDR3 sequence is 16 residues long. The CDR3 sequence: CASSAIAGGLTDTQYF. In DNA form, the CDR3 reads TGTGCCAGCTCCGCTATAGCGGGAGGTCTCACAGATACGCAGTATTTT.

The genes are TRBV7-2 and TRBJ2-1; D gene uncertain. Between the trimmed V and J ends, which lost 3 bases and 2 bases, there was a span of 11 bases. Germline CDR1 and CDR2: SGHTA and FQGNSA. The CDR3 covers 15 residues. DNA for the CDR3: TGTGCCAGCAGCTTCCGGCAGGAAACCTACAATGAGCAGTTCTTC. Encoded protein: CASSFRQETYNEQFF.

The rearrangement joins TRBV18 to TRBJ2-1; 8 bases match TRBD2. Losses at the gene ends were 4 bases for V and 5 bases for J; bases not matched to a gene: 7. Germline lookup yields CDR1 KGHSH and CDR2 LQKENI. The CDR3 covers 15 residues. This chain's CDR3 is CASSQRASGHNEQFF. CDR3 nucleotides: TGTGCCAGCTCACAGAGGGCTAGCGGGCACAATGAGCAGTTCTTC.

The V call is TRBV4-1, the J call TRBJ1-1, with 8 bases matching TRBD1. CDR1 and CDR2 (germline): MGHRA, YSYEKL. V lost 0 bases to trimming and J lost 0 bases; unmatched junction nucleotides: 3. The CDR3 runs 16 residues. CDR3 nucleotide sequence: TGCGCCAGCAGCCAAGATCCGGGACAGGTGAACACTGAAGCTTTCTTT. Residues: CASSQDPGQVNTEAFF.

The V and J genes are TRBV11-2 and TRBJ2-3, with TRBD2 matching over 11 bases. CDR1 and CDR2 (germline): SGHAT, FQNNGV. Trimming removed 0 bases from V and 3 bases from J; junction bases left unmatched: 8. This CDR3 region has 18 residues. The chain's CDR3 is CASSLERGVAGGTDTQYF. The CDR3 DNA follows: TGTGCCAGCAGCTTAGAAAGGGGAGTAGCGGGAGGGACAGATACGCAGTATTTT.

V and J are TRBV7-2 and TRBJ1-1; D gene ambiguous. Germline CDR1 SGHTA, CDR2 FQGNSA. Trimming took 5 bases from V and 3 from J, leaving 10 bases between them. The CDR3 runs 13 residues. CDR3 protein: CASSRGPDTEAFF. In DNA form, the CDR3 reads TGTGCCAGCAGCCGCGGGCCGGACACTGAAGCTTTCTTT.

The J gene is TRBJ1-6, the V gene TRBV2, with D perhaps TRBD1 (5 bases). V was trimmed by 6 bases and J by 7 bases, leaving 10 bases between them. This CDR3 spans 13 amino acids. Germline CDR1 SNHLY, CDR2 FYNNEI. CDR3 residues: CASRGRGNSPLHF. The DNA of the CDR3 is TGTGCCAGCAGAGGCCGGGGGAATTCACCCCTCCACTTT. The full variable domain, its missing parts supplied by reference TRBV2 and TRBJ1-6, is EPEVTQTPSHQVTQMGQEVILRCVPISNHLYFYWYRQILGQKVEFLVSFYNNEISEKSEIFDDQFSVERPDGSNFTLKIRSTKLEDSAMYFCASRGRGNSPLHFGNGTRLTVT.

This rearrangement joins TRBV7-8 to TRBJ2-7, with D tentatively TRBD2 (6 bases). The CDR3 runs 14 residues. V was clipped by 1 base and J by 3 bases, with 10 bases between them. Germline V CDR1 and CDR2: SGHVS, FQNEAQ. The CDR3 DNA reads as TGTGCCAGCAGCTTAGTGGAGGGACGCTACGAGCAGTACTTC. This encodes CASSLVEGRYEQYF.

J is TRBJ1-4 and V is TRBV4-3; D possibly corresponds to TRBD1 (5 bases). Germline-derived CDR1 and CDR2 are LGHNA and YSLEER. The CDR3 consists of 15 residues. V lost 1 base, J lost 9 bases, and 15 bases lay in between. DNA for the CDR3: TGCGCCAGCAGCCAAGCAGGCCGCGGGACTAAAAAACTGTTTTTT. Its protein is CASSQAGRGTKKLFF.

The chain links TRBV3-1 (or the pseudogene TRBV3-2) to TRBJ2-7; TRBD1 aligns across 7 bases. CDR1 is LGHDT and CDR2 is YNNKEL in the germline V gene (reference sequence). The length of the CDR3 is 14 residues. V lost 1 base to trimming and J lost 6 bases; unmatched junction nucleotides: 6. The CDR3 bases are TGTGCCAGCAGCCAAGGGGACAGTCGATCCGAGCAGTACTTC. It yields the protein CASSQGDSRSEQYF.

The chain has TRBV7-6 and TRBJ1-1; 7 positions agree with TRBD1. This CDR3 comprises 13 residues. In germline, CDR1 is SGHVS, CDR2 FNYEAQ. V shed 5 bases and J 5 bases; nucleotides not matched to a gene: 5. CDR3 nucleotide sequence: TGTGCCAGCAGCCCCCAGGGGGAAACTGAAGCTTTCTTT. Translated, it gives CASSPQGETEAFF.

V usage is TRBV7-2 and J usage is TRBJ2-7; TRBD1 is a possible D gene (5 bases). The CDR3 consists of 14 residues. V gave up 6 bases and J gave up 2 bases, with 14 bases separating them. From germline, CDR1 is SGHTA and CDR2 FQGNSA. The CDR3 reads CASRGASSPYEQYF. CDR3 DNA: TGTGCCAGCAGAGGGGCATCAAGCCCCTACGAGCAGTACTTC.

The sample holds one count of this clone. The chain has TRBV7-9 and TRBJ2-1; no definite D call. Trimming took off 3 bases at V and 5 bases at J, with 8 bases between the two ends. CDR3 length: 13 amino acids. CDR1 SEHNR and CDR2 FQNEAQ come from the germline V gene (reference sequence). CDR3 amino acids: CASSFSRDNEQFF. CDR3 nucleotide sequence: TGTGCCAGCAGCTTTAGCAGAGACAATGAGCAGTTCTTC.

This clone was observed a few times. This chain connects TRBV11-2 to TRBJ1-5, with D maybe TRBD1 (6 bases). The CDR3 spans 15 residues. Germline-derived CDR1 and CDR2 are SGHAT and FQNNGV. The ends were cut back, 5 bases at V and 3 bases at J, with 14 bases in the middle. The CDR3 nucleotides are TGTGCCAGCAGCATCACACAGGGAAACAATCAGCCCCAGCATTTT. This codes for CASSITQGNNQPQHF.

This sequence joins TRBV7-9 and TRBJ2-7; TRBD2 aligns across 7 bases. Germline lookup yields CDR1 SEHNR and CDR2 FQNEAQ (reference sequence). This CDR3 is 17 amino acids long. Trimming at V came to 3 bases and at J to 7 bases, leaving 18 bases not matched to a gene. The CDR3 region is CASSFTPEWEGPSEQYF. The CDR3 region has the DNA TGTGCCAGCAGCTTTACCCCGGAGTGGGAGGGCCCTAGTGAGCAGTACTTC. Based on the CDR3 plus reference TRBV7-9 and TRBJ2-7, the full variable domain is DTGVSQNPRHKITKRGQNVTFRCDPISEHNRLYWYRQTLGQGPEFLTYFQNEAQLEKSRLLSDRFSAERPKGSFSTLEIQRTEQGDSAMYLCASSFTPEWEGPSEQYFGPGTRLTVT.

The chain couples TRBV10-3 to TRBJ2-1; a possible D gene is TRBD2 (6 bases). The germline CDR1 and CDR2 sequences are ENHRY and SYGVKD. V gave up 6 bases and J gave up 2 bases, with 8 bases separating them. CDR3 length equals 13 residues. CDR3 DNA: TGTGCCATCAGCGGGGGAGCCTACAATGAGCAGTTCTTC. Protein: CAISGGAYNEQFF.

The V call is TRBV13, the J call TRBJ1-1; the D gene is possibly TRBD1 (5 bases). This CDR3 spans 13 amino acids. CDR1 and CDR2 (germline): PRHDT, FYEKMQ (reference sequence). Trimming pared 4 bases from V and 4 bases from J, leaving 10 bases between. The CDR3 coding sequence is TGTGCCAGCAGCTATGGGGGGGGCACTGAAGCTTTCTTT. Translation: CASSYGGGTEAFF.

The rearrangement joins TRBV4-1 to TRBJ2-7; D is possibly TRBD1 (6 bases). In germline, CDR1 is MGHRA, CDR2 YSYEKL. This CDR3 has 16 amino acids. The V gene lost 0 bases and the J gene lost 1 base, with 13 bases spanning the gap. The CDR3 DNA follows: TGCGCCAGCAGCCAAGATCGGCAGGGGTATTCCTACGAGCAGTACTTC. It codes for CASSQDRQGYSYEQYF.

The DNA for the CDR3 is TGTGCCAGCAGTCAGACAGGGAACTTAGCTTTCTTT. Translation: CASSQTGNLAFF. The J gene is TRBJ1-1, the V gene TRBV5-4; 7 nucleotides align to TRBD1. In germline, CDR1 is SGHNT, CDR2 YYREEE (reference sequence). J gave up 10 bases and V 5 bases, and 8 bases lay outside the gene matches. This CDR3 spans 12 amino acids. Supplemented by reference TRBV5-4 and TRBJ1-1, the full variable domain reads ETGVTQSPTHLIKTRGQQVTLRCSSQSGHNTVSWYQQALGQGPQFIFQYYREEENGRGNFPPRFSGLQFPNYSSELNVNALELDDSALYLCASSQTGNLAFFGQGTRLTVV.

The CDR3 DNA reads TGTGCCAGCAGCCTACATCCGGGTGAGCAGTTCTTC. Protein: CASSLHPGEQFF. V and J are TRBV6-6 and TRBJ2-1, with D unresolved. V shed 6 bases and J shed 9 bases, with 12 bases lying between them. Germline lookup yields CDR1 MNHNY and CDR2 SVGAGI (reference sequence). This CDR3 region has 12 residues.

The rearrangement links TRBV28 to TRBJ1-2; 7 nucleotides align to TRBD1. Losses at the gene ends were 6 bases for V and 8 bases for J; bases not matched to a gene: 18. Germline CDR1 is MDHEN and CDR2 is SYDVKM. The CDR3 is 16 amino acids. In DNA form, the CDR3 reads TGTGCCAGCAGACGGGACAGCCATACCCGCGGAGCAGGCTACACCTTC. It specifies CASRRDSHTRGAGYTF.